The 6 T cell receptor beta chains below all came from one sample that was sequenced in a study of cytomegalovirus exposure and HLA in healthy donors. Primers for the PCR totalled 60 Vbeta and 13 Jbeta. Sequenced by immunoSEQ multiplex PCR; TCRdb stores in-frame clones only, minus some. The sample shows some 180,000 clones, 80% to 90% of them seen only once. The material sequenced was PBMCs. All receptors derive from a man aged 25 to 40 in good health and CMV-seropositive.

This clone was seen only a few times. This chain links TRBV5-1 with TRBJ2-1; D is unclear. Trimming took 0 bases from V and 1 from J, leaving 20 bases between them. Germline CDR1 and CDR2: SGHRS and YFSETQ. The CDR3 loop spans 19 amino acids. The CDR3 sequence: CASSLAWSRSLPSYNEQFF. In DNA form, the CDR3 reads TGCGCCAGCAGCTTGGCGTGGAGCAGATCTCTCCCTTCCTACAATGAGCAGTTCTTC.

The rearrangement links TRBV6-6 to TRBJ2-5; 7 positions match TRBD1. With V trimmed by 10 bases and J by 4 bases, 9 bases remained unmatched. The CDR3 loop spans 13 amino acids. The germline V gene has CDR1 MNHNY and CDR2 SVGAGI (reference sequence). CDR3 residues: CATTVGGAETQYF. For the CDR3, the DNA is TGTGCCACCACAGTAGGGGGCGCAGAGACCCAGTACTTC.

The chain couples TRBV19 to TRBJ2-2, with D possibly being TRBD1 (6 bases). Germline CDR1 and CDR2: LNHDA and SQIVND (reference sequence). V shed 6 bases and J shed 1 base, with 9 bases lying between them. The CDR3 length is 14 residues. The DNA of the CDR3 is TGTGCCAGTAGGAACAGGGAGAACACCGGGGAGCTGTTTTTT. Encoded protein: CASRNRENTGELFF.

The chain joins TRBV4-3 to TRBJ2-7; 13 bases fit TRBD2. Per germline, CDR1 LGHNA and CDR2 YSLEER. This CDR3 spans 18 amino acids. J lost 4 bases, V lost 0 bases, and 9 bases had no gene match. The CDR3 region is CASSQDLQRLAGGYEQYF. The DNA of the CDR3 is TGCGCCAGCAGCCAAGATCTGCAGCGACTAGCGGGAGGTTACGAGCAGTACTTC.

This chain uses TRBV7-3 with TRBJ2-1, with 10 bases lining up with TRBD1. The V gene end was trimmed by 5 bases and the J gene end by 5 bases; junction bases not matched to a gene: 9. There are 16 residues in the CDR3. CDR1 and CDR2 from the germline V gene are SGHTA and FQGTGA. The CDR3 coding sequence is TGTGCCAGCAGCGCTCCCGGGACAGGGGAGGACAATGAGCAGTTCTTC. Protein: CASSAPGTGEDNEQFF. The full variable domain, with the rest looked up from reference TRBV7-3 and TRBJ2-1, is GAGVSQTPSNKVTEKGKYVELRCDPISGHTALYWYRQSLGQGPEFLIYFQGTGAADDSGLPNDRFFAVRPEGSVSTLKIQRTERGDSAVYLCASSAPGTGEDNEQFFGPGTRLTVL.

V gene TRBV5-1 combines with J gene TRBJ2-1; D unresolved. V was trimmed by 7 bases and J by 5 bases, leaving 16 bases between them. The CDR3 is 14 residues long. Germline CDR1 reads SGHRS; CDR2 reads YFSETQ. The CDR3 DNA sequence: TGCGCCAGCCGGATTTCCGGCGGCAACAATGAGCAGTTCTTC. Translating it yields CASRISGGNNEQFF.